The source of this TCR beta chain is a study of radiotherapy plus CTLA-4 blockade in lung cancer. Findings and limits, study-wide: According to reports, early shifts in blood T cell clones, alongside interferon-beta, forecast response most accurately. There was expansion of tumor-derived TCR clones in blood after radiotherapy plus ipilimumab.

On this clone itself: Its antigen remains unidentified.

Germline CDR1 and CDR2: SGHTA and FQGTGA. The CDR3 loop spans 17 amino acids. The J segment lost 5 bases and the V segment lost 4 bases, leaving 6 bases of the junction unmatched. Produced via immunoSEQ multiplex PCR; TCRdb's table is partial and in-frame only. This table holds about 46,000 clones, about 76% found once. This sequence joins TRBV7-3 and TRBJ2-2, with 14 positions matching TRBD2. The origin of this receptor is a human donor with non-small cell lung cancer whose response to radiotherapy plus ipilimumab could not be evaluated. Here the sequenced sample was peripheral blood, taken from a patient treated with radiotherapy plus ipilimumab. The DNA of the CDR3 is TGTGCCAGCAGCTCTGGACTAGCGGGGGGTGGGACCGGGGAGCTGTTTTTT. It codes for CASSSGLAGGGTGELFF.